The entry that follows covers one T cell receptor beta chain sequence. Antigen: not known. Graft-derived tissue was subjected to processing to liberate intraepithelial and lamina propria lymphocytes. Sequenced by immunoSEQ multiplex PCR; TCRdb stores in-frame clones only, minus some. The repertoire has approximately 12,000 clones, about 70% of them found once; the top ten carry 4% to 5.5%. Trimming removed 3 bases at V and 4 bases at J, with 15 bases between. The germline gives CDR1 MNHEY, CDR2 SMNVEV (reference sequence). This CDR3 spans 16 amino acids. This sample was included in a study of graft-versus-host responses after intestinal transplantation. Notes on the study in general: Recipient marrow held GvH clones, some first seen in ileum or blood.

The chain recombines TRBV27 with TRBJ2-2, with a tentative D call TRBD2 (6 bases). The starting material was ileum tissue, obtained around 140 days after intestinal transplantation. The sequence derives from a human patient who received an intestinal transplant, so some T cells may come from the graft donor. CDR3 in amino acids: CASSFGGLGGTGELFF. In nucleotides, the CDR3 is TGTGCCAGCAGTTTTGGGGGACTTGGGGGCACCGGGGAGCTGTTTTTT.